These T cell receptor beta chains were read from a single sample in a study of T cells expressing NK-cell markers. Each CDR3 protein gets one entry in TCRdb, which reprocessed the 5' RACE reads and gives no DNA. The sample table sets out about 540,000 distinct CDR3 sequences. The material sequenced was blood T cells: a sorted CD56 or NKG2C T cell subset, CD4+ or CD8+ T cells, or bulk PBMC T cells (not recorded which). These receptors originate from a man aged 18 to 30 in good health. Both conserved end residues are part of each CDR3.

j_gene	v_gene	CDR3aa
TRBJ2-2	TRBV24-1	CATSGLAGTGELFF
TRBJ2-7	TRBV7-8	CASSPATASYEQYF
TRBJ2-7	TRBV12-3/TRBV12-4	CASRIGTTLYEQYF
TRBJ2-1	TRBV12-3/TRBV12-4	CASSGTRYNEQFF
TRBJ2-3	TRBV6-5	CASSLLGQSTDTQYF
TRBJ1-1	TRBV4-1	CASSQTDRVGTEAFF
TRBJ1-1	TRBV29-1	CSVDLVSNTEAFF
TRBJ1-4	TRBV5-1	CASSLEERNEKLFF
TRBJ2-1	TRBV18	CASSPFRVDEQFF
TRBJ2-7	TRBV20-1	CSAKKGGPYEQYF
TRBJ2-7	TRBV4-2	CASSHQAEQYF
TRBJ2-4	TRBV5-1	CASSLEVLNWGNKNIQYF
TRBJ2-3	TRBV6-5	CASSYPGVPDTQYF
TRBJ2-7	TRBV12-3/TRBV12-4	CASRLSLSYEQYF
TRBJ2-5	TRBV7-2	CASSRTSGRYQETQYF
TRBJ1-5	TRBV5-5	CASSTAGSNQPQHF
TRBJ2-1	TRBV15	CATSGGPSGGNNEQFF
TRBJ2-1	TRBV6-4	CASSPRFSGFNEQFF
TRBJ2-5	TRBV7-6	CASSPMVGGIAETQYF
TRBJ2-5	TRBV12-3/TRBV12-4	CASRDTRPFRDRGQETQYF
TRBJ2-1	TRBV5-1	CASSLWTSRGNEQFF
TRBJ1-1	TRBV5-6	CASSLYRGRSTEAFF
TRBJ1-6	TRBV28	CASMTRAGSYNSPLHF
TRBJ2-2	TRBV11-3	CASSLSTGHVGELFF
TRBJ1-1	TRBV15	CATSRDLGLEAFF
TRBJ1-1	TRBV5-1	CASSLRPSQGNTEAFF
TRBJ1-1	TRBV28	CASSSQRYTEAFF
TRBJ2-7	TRBV27	CASSPRDRVPYEQYF
TRBJ2-7	TRBV7-2	CASGVAGVPYEQYF
TRBJ1-6	TRBV11-2	CASRTQAGSGDSPLHF
TRBJ2-2	TRBV11-1	CASTLLRGQVTGELFF
TRBJ1-1	TRBV20-1	CSARIEPGQTNTEAFF
TRBJ2-2	TRBV3-1	CASSQESRFGELFF
TRBJ2-1	TRBV18	CASWREGLGNNEQFF
TRBJ1-3	TRBV5-1	CASSTGVYGNTIYF
TRBJ2-5	TRBV24-1	CATSDPGQSQETQYF
TRBJ2-5	TRBV20-1	CSARTPERAETQYF
TRBJ2-7	TRBV27	CASSFLTADEQYF
TRBJ2-5	TRBV5-6	CASSLRAGVVETQYF
TRBJ2-3	TRBV27	CASRNPAGARDTQYF
TRBJ2-7	TRBV5-5	CASRATGIGEQYF
TRBJ2-7	TRBV15	CATSSERPPTEQYF
TRBJ1-2	TRBV16	CASSQPVYGYTF
TRBJ1-2	TRBV3-1	CASSQGPPGRGYGYTF
TRBJ2-1	TRBV11-2	CASSLAKPHEQFF
TRBJ2-5	TRBV19	CASSNGLAEETQYF
TRBJ2-6	TRBV2	CASSVLGANVLTF
TRBJ2-5	TRBV5-1	CASSLGFGGREETQYF
TRBJ1-1	TRBV20-1	CSARASKGMNTEAFF
TRBJ2-6	TRBV5-1	CASSLETVTNVLTF
TRBJ1-6	TRBV5-5	CASSLVGDRAPDSPLHF
TRBJ2-1	TRBV5-6	CASSDNDEQFF
TRBJ2-6	TRBV7-8	CASSTSGLAGVSGANVLTF
TRBJ1-5	TRBV15	CATSVPQGAEWNQPQHF
TRBJ1-2	TRBV12-3/TRBV12-4	CASSTGRGYYGYTF
TRBJ2-7	TRBV15	CATSRVPGQGVYEQYF
TRBJ2-1	TRBV28	CASSVPRDYNEQFF